This T cell receptor (beta chain) was captured in a study of blood T cell repertoires in COVID-19. Study details: Samples came from the United States, Italy and Spain, spanning acute and convalescent COVID-19. T cells, B-cell-depleted T cells, or PBMCs supplied cDNA or gDNA.

As originally analysed: It was from reference gene primer amplification that nucleated cell counts were estimated. Here immunoSEQ multiplex PCR was the method, and the copy in TCRdb shows in-frame clones only, minus some. V, J and clone size are those of that table, while D and trimming were read from the DNA. This sample carries 200,000 to 250,000 clones, around four fifths of them seen once, and the ten largest clones take around 20%. V gave up 5 bases and J gave up 5 bases, with 15 bases separating them. Germline V gene sequence: CDR1 SGHVS, CDR2 FQNEAQ. The CDR3 totals 14 residues. The V and J genes are TRBV7-8 and TRBJ1-1; a weak D match, TRBD1 (5 bases). Sequenced input: peripheral blood. This TCR derives from a man aged 25 to 40 with active or convalescent COVID-19. CDR3 nucleotides: TGTGCCAGCAGCCCCGGTATGGGGGGAACTGAAGCTTTCTTT. Its protein product is CASSPGMGGTEAFF.